This T cell receptor (beta chain) was sequenced for a study of T cells in Graves' hyperthyroidism and ophthalmopathy (dated by TCRdb to between 2018 and 2021). Regarding the study in general: Peripheral blood was collected at initial diagnosis, before any treatment. To identify distinguishing TCR V-J signatures, a discovery cohort of 90 to 100 patients was used, comprising 43 with Graves' ophthalmopathy and 57 with stable Graves' hyperthyroidism. Prospective prediction of ophthalmopathy was tested in an independent validation cohort of fewer than 20 hyperthyroidism patients and 17 patients who later progressed to ophthalmopathy. The 100 or so discovery patients were randomly divided into training and test sets at a 7:3 ratio. In addition, the study compared T-cell repertoires in thyroid tissue and in blood from six Graves' hyperthyroidism patients. After sampling, hyperthyroidism patients received methimazole starting at 30 mg daily, and ophthalmopathy patients received high-dose intravenous methylprednisolone. TCR Vbeta CDR3 sequencing of some 140 peripheral blood samples (about 45 ophthalmopathy, 75 to 85 hyperthyroidism and around 17 progressor patients) is reported in the paper.

Overall results and qualifications from the work: Sample size was not statistically predetermined, and investigators were not blinded to group allocation. In validation, the model predicted progression to ophthalmopathy with approximately 71% sensitivity and roughly 72% specificity, a median of approximately 6.7 months before onset. Most expanded thyroid clonotypes (frequency above 0.001) were also detected in blood, suggesting blood repertoires may reflect thyroid immune responses. A model built on a 13 V-J signature distinguished ophthalmopathy from stable hyperthyroidism, reaching around 90% sensitivity and about 81% specificity in cross-validation and 80%/75% in testing.

As for this clonotype: Its antigen remains undetermined. A much larger clone sits a single nucleotide away, making a read error possible.

Stable Graves' hyperthyroidism was defined as no progression to ophthalmopathy during 18 months of follow-up. Hyperthyroidism patients were newly diagnosed, had a disease duration of under 2 months, and were aged 18 to 65 years. Patients with uncontrolled infections, other autoimmune diseases, pregnancy or lactation were excluded. Diagnoses relied on clinical symptoms, serum thyroxine and TRAb, thyroid ultrasound and orbital computed tomography. PBMCs were separated from 10 ml of fresh peripheral blood using Ficoll-Paque density gradient centrifugation. Total RNA was extracted with Trizol reagent, and quality was checked on an Agilent 2100 Bioanalyzer. The CDR3 measures 12 amino acids from cysteine to phenylalanine. The entry retains the CDR3 DNA only, 36 bases that are in frame from base 1. CDR1 and CDR2 are drawn from the germline V gene (reference sequence): GTSNPN, SVGIG. From V the trimming removes 5 bases and from J it removes 2 bases, while the gene matches leave 3 bases of the junction unaccounted for.

Amplification of TCR beta CDR3 regions was carried out from RNA transcripts. A first-round RT-PCR of the TCR CDR3 used the HTBI primer set with the Qiagen OneStep RT-PCR kit. Libraries were constructed in a second round of multiplex PCR, after which size selection and purification were carried out. Libraries were sequenced paired-end with 100 bp reads on an Illumina HiSeq2000. The paper's data handling went like this. SOAPnuke was used to process the raw data, with reads discarded if the reads contained adapters or uncalled bases, had a mean Phred below 15, or lacked an exact constant-primer or identifier match. COPE v1.2.5 was used to merge high-quality paired reads, and clonotypes were defined as unique nucleotide sequences. MiTCR v1.1 was used to align clonotypes to the IMGT TRBV, TRBD and TRBJ reference segments. Analysis was restricted to V-J combinations with a frequency above 0.0001, which covered just over 98% of repertoires. A TCS score was defined as the ratio between F50 (clonal expansion) and ExV (chaos), using BLOSUM62-based TCRdist between CDR3 peptides within each V-J. Welch's t-statistics and random forest reduced several hundred V-J features to some 14, which were used in a naive Bayes classifier (R e1071). TCRdb reworked the public reads: Q25 trimming with fastp, MiXCR clone assembly, productive beta chains retained. Each CDR3 protein gets just one entry, which takes the most common genes and DNA from the rows behind it. The V and J calls follow TCRdb's processing rather than the paper's. The sample table records hundreds of thousands of distinct CDR3 sequences; around 15% of these occur just once. The ten biggest clones cover roughly 10% of the sample.

The receptor comes from a woman aged 18-29 years with Graves' hyperthyroidism. The chain is assembled from TRBV30 and TRBJ2-7, with TRBD1 identical over 7 junction bases. The sample comprised blood. The DNA reads as follows: TGTGCCTGGCGGACAGGTACCTACGAGCAGTACTTC. This is translated as CAWRTGTYEQYF.